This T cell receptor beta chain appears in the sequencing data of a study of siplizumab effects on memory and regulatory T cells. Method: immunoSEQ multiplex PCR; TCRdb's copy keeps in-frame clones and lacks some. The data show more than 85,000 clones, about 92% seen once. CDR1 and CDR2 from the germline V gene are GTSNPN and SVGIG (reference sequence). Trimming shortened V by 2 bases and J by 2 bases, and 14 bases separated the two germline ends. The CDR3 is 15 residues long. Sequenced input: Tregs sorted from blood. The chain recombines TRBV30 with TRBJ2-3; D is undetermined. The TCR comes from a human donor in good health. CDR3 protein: CAWSSWVGNTDTQYF. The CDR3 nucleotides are TGTGCCTGGAGTTCCTGGGTTGGTAACACAGATACGCAGTATTTT.